This TCR beta chain emerged from a study of cytomegalovirus exposure and HLA in healthy donors. Study-level findings and limits: Immune exposure information available was restricted to CMV serostatus. Certain sequence variants were highly shared and formed a cluster, and this cluster was likely a sequencing artifact. Most TCRs appeared rarely, but some public TCRs recurred in many donors.

In regard to this clone: As yet, its antigen is unknown.

The CDR3 runs 15 residues. Germline V gives CDR1 MNHNS, CDR2 SASEGT. Trimming took 10 bases from V and 5 from J, leaving 23 bases between them. 13 Jbeta primers and 60 Vbeta primers were used for the PCR. Original handling: Later reanalysis found roughly 80 million unique TCR beta chains, roughly 9.9 million of them shared. Clones were sequenced by immunoSEQ multiplex PCR, and TCRdb holds only the in-frame ones, with some missing. The V and J calls and clone size were taken over from that table, and D and trimming were inferred from the DNA. The table records about 180,000 clones, over 65% of them present only once.

The chain recombines TRBV6-1 with TRBJ1-2; D is ambiguous. The TCR sequence derives from a man aged 60-69 years in good health and CMV-seronegative. The sample comprised PBMCs. The chain's CDR3 is CATSSPRGGDYGYTF. The CDR3 DNA reads as TGTGCCACCAGCAGTCCCCGGGGTGGAGATTATGGCTACACCTTC.